This T cell receptor beta chain was found in a study of T cell responses to AZD1222 COVID-19 vaccine. Study-level background: Timing groups of about 4 and about 12 weeks for second doses were pooled.

Trimming pared 0 bases from V and 0 bases from J, leaving 2 bases between. The CDR3 consists of 13 residues. Germline loops: CDR1 MNHEY, CDR2 SVGAGI. Concerning this clone itself: Antigen: not known.

The protocol was immunoSEQ multiplex PCR, while the TCRdb copy is restricted to in-frame clones and leaves out a portion. The sample lists 85,000 to 95,000 clones, 90% occurring once. Findings and caveats of the study: Just five or six AZD1222 recipients tested seropositive at baseline. There were mostly white British donors and more females than males, and clonal diversity was possibly underestimated. In all cases, repertoires were sampled only after the peak T cell response.

This sample comprised peripheral blood, obtained on day 0 of AZD1222 vaccination. The chain employs TRBV6-5 and TRBJ1-1; D is uncertain. The receptor was isolated from an adult in good health. The CDR3: CASSYSMNTEAFF. The CDR3 DNA reads as TGTGCCAGCAGTTACTCCATGAACACTGAAGCTTTCTTT.